The rows below give T cell receptor beta chains drawn from one sample of a study of memory CD4+ T cells and cytomegalovirus serostatus. Produced via immunoSEQ multiplex PCR; TCRdb's table is partial and in-frame only. In the table there are 25,000 to 35,000 clones, 75% to 85% of which are singletons. Sequenced material: memory CD4+ T cells from blood. The source is an adult in good health and CMV-seronegative. Both conserved end residues are trimmed from each CDR3. A D gene is named only where the DNA matches it firmly. Where a row states a size, it is once, few, many or the class of an expanded clone; other rows omit it.

>TRBD1|TRBJ1-1|NA|TRBV9
ASSPRTGGEAF
>TRBD2|TRBJ2-1|NA|TRBV19
ASSIGWSGGANEQF
>NA|TRBJ1-3|NA|TRBV9
ASSARDEGGNTIY
>TRBD1|TRBJ1-5|NA|TRBV28
ASSTHGTAPNQPQH
>NA|TRBJ2-7|NA|TRBV5-1
ASSLGGGESEQY
>TRBD1|TRBJ1-2|NA|TRBV25-1
ASSERQGSNYGYT
>NA|TRBJ1-5|few|TRBV2
ASSEEGNQPQH
>NA|TRBJ2-5|NA|TRBV7-8
ASSARETQY
>TRBD2|TRBJ2-1|NA|TRBV5-1
ASSSRASGGINEQF
>TRBD1|TRBJ1-3|NA|TRBV9
ASSLGQTEDTIY
>NA|TRBJ1-1|once|TRBV7-2
ASSPWANTEAF
>NA|TRBJ1-3|NA|TRBV12-5
ATQGTDGNTIY
>TRBD1|TRBJ1-2|NA|TRBV28
ASRGDRDYGYT
>NA|TRBJ2-6|NA|TRBV7-2
ASSPTGSYSGANVLT
>TRBD2|TRBJ2-5|NA|TRBV4-1
ASSQVYRVAGGDGETQY
>NA|TRBJ2-3|NA|TRBV4-3
ASSQASTGTDTQY
>NA|TRBJ2-6|NA|TRBV5-5
ASSYNPGTILT
>NA|TRBJ1-6|NA|TRBV9
ASSVGSNSPLH
>TRBD1|TRBJ2-1|NA|TRBV12-5
ASGSRDSLHEQF
>TRBD1|TRBJ1-4|NA|TRBV2
ASSEALGGGGEKLF
>NA|TRBJ2-4|few|TRBV5-1
ASSLAPALGDNIQY
>NA|TRBJ2-1|few|TRBV7-2
ASSLLGGFQYEQF
>TRBD1|TRBJ1-1|few|TRBV5-1
ASSGQVEAF
>TRBD1|TRBJ1-5|few|TRBV6-5
ASRSGQGSNQPQH
>NA|TRBJ2-3|NA|TRBV11-3
ASSPQGLRSDTQY
>TRBD1|TRBJ1-2|NA|TRBV7-9
ASSVMTGANYGYT
>TRBD2|TRBJ2-5|NA|TRBV6-6
ASSWEGETQY
>TRBD1|TRBJ2-5|NA|TRBV11-2
ASSNDRGPFETQY
>TRBD1|TRBJ1-1|NA|TRBV6-5
ASSYRTGSTEAF
>TRBD1|TRBJ2-7|NA|TRBV2
ASSDRTGNTYEQY
>TRBD2|TRBJ2-5|NA|TRBV5-4
ASSLIGAGEETQY
>NA|TRBJ2-7|NA|TRBV18
ASSPGRDEQY
>TRBD1|TRBJ1-1|few|TRBV10-3
AISETSGTGNTEAF
>TRBD1|TRBJ1-1|NA|TRBV5-6
ASSSDTGALNTEAF
>NA|TRBJ1-4|NA|TRBV2
ATSRGAGNEKLF
>NA|TRBJ1-2|NA|TRBV19
ASSIEGTAVYGYT
>NA|TRBJ1-1|few|TRBV30
AWSPGLNTEAF
>NA|TRBJ1-6|NA|TRBV10-1
ASSFGTESPLH
>NA|TRBJ1-1|NA|TRBV7-3
ASSPGRNTEAF
>TRBD1|TRBJ2-5|once|TRBV19
ASSIGQGAETQY
>NA|TRBJ2-5|NA|TRBV7-3
ASSLIPGGEETQY
>TRBD2|TRBJ2-1|NA|TRBV2
ASSSGLAGANEQF
>TRBD1|TRBJ2-3|NA|TRBV5-8
ASSLGWQGAADTQY
>NA|TRBJ1-2|NA|TRBV19
ASSIPGGDRYGYT
>TRBD1|TRBJ2-3|NA|TRBV5-6
ASSLTGAISTDTQY
>NA|TRBJ2-3|NA|TRBV11-2
ASSFRGYRGTDTQY
>NA|TRBJ1-6|NA|TRBV25-1
ASSLGAGNSPLH
>NA|TRBJ1-1|NA|TRBV7-9
ASSSGFRATEAF
>NA|TRBJ1-1|NA|TRBV6-1
ASTRTTGLDTEAF
>TRBD1|TRBJ2-7|NA|TRBV6-5
ASRDDRGDEQY
>NA|TRBJ1-1|NA|TRBV18
ASSPPTRDTEAF
>TRBD2|TRBJ2-7|once|TRBV13
ASSRGLEPQY
>NA|TRBJ2-7|once|TRBV25-1
APNRADPYEQY
>NA|TRBJ2-1|NA|TRBV19
ASKRARGDNEQF
>NA|TRBJ1-4|NA|TRBV5-4
ASSLGRANEKLF
>NA|TRBJ1-3|NA|TRBV5-5
ASSLGTKGNTIY
>TRBD2|TRBJ2-3|NA|TRBV5-1
ASSFRRGFTDTQY
>TRBD1|TRBJ2-7|NA|TRBV6-1
ASSGTGGSYEQY
>NA|TRBJ1-4|NA|TRBV9
ASSETVATNEKLF